This T cell receptor beta chain was recorded in a study of blood T cell repertoires in COVID-19. Study-wide context: T cells, B-cell-depleted T cells, or PBMCs supplied cDNA or gDNA.

From germline, CDR1 is KGHSH and CDR2 LQKENI. CDR3 length equals 15 residues. V trimming: 0 bases; J trimming: 6 bases; junction bases outside the gene matches: 4. Clones were sequenced by immunoSEQ multiplex PCR, and TCRdb holds only the in-frame ones, with some missing. The table shows approximately 110,000 clones, with 80% to 95% occurring only once. The receptor's source is a man between 50 and 59 years old with COVID-19, enrolled during active disease. Sequencing was performed on peripheral blood. The chain combines TRBV18 with TRBJ1-2; 10 bases match TRBD1. The CDR3 nucleotides are TGTGCCAGCTCACCACCGGGACAGGGGATACATGGCTACACCTTC. This sequence encodes CASSPPGQGIHGYTF.